The 11 T cell receptor beta chains reported below all come from one sample, sequenced in a study of T cell responses to AZD1222 COVID-19 vaccine. Sequenced by immunoSEQ multiplex PCR; TCRdb stores in-frame clones only, minus some. Here the sample spans some 170,000 clones, 75% to 90% being singletons. The sequencing used peripheral blood, collected 28 days after the second dose of the MenACWY control vaccine. These receptors came from an adult who received the MenACWY meningococcal vaccine as a control.

The chain combines TRBV7-2 with TRBJ2-1; 12 nucleotides align to TRBD2. CDR3 length: 15 amino acids. V was clipped by 4 bases and J by 10 bases; unmatched bases: 8. Germline V gene lookup returns CDR1 SGHTA and CDR2 FQGNSA. CDR3 DNA: TGTGCCAGCAGCTCTCAAGGACTAGCGGGGACAGAGCAGTTCTTC. This translates into CASSSQGLAGTEQFF.

This rearrangement joins TRBV21-1 to TRBJ1-6. TRBV21-1 is a pseudogene. The CDR3 covers 20 residues. CDR3 sequence: CASSAGGGHTTSSYNSPLHF. The CDR3 DNA sequence: TGTGCCAGCAGCGCGGGGGGTGGACACACTACCAGCTCCTATAATTCACCCCTCCACTTT.

The chain joins TRBV30 to TRBJ1-1; no clear D. Germline CDR1 and CDR2: GTSNPN and SVGIG (reference sequence). With 0 bases removed from V and 6 bases from J, the gap between germline ends came to 14 bases. This CDR3 is built from 14 residues. The CDR3 DNA follows: TGTGCCTGGAGTGTTGGTGGGGTAGCCGCTGAAGCTTTCTTT. It codes for CAWSVGGVAAEAFF.

The chain carries TRBV3-1 (or the pseudogene TRBV3-2) and TRBJ2-3, with D hard to call. The germline V gene has CDR1 LGHDT and CDR2 YNNKEL (reference sequence). V lost 6 bases and J 5 bases, leaving 12 bases between the germline ends. This CDR3 is built from 13 residues. CDR3 in DNA: TGTGCCAGCAGATTCGGACCGGAAGATACGCAGTATTTT. It specifies CASRFGPEDTQYF.

The rearrangement links TRBV28 to TRBJ1-2; D not certain. The CDR3 runs to 14 residues. Germline V gene data show CDR1 as MDHEN and CDR2 as SYDVKM. V lost 2 bases, J lost 4 bases, and 11 bases lay in between. CDR3 in DNA: TGTGCCAGCAGTTTAGGCACCCACTCCTATGGCTACACCTTC. Its translation is CASSLGTHSYGYTF.

This chain joins TRBV24-1 and TRBJ1-2; TRBD1 aligns across 11 bases. The J segment lost 8 bases and the V segment lost 4 bases, leaving 5 bases of the junction unmatched. Germline assignment: CDR1 KGHDR and CDR2 SFDVKD. This CDR3 region has 14 residues. The chain's CDR3 is CATSDPGQGVGYTF. CDR3 coding DNA: TGTGCCACCAGTGACCCGGGACAGGGGGTAGGCTACACCTTC.

This rearrangement joins TRBV5-1 to TRBJ2-7; 8 nucleotides align to TRBD2. V dropped 7 bases and J dropped 3; count of bases not matched to a gene: 9. CDR3 length: 14 residues. Germline assignment: CDR1 SGHRS and CDR2 YFSETQ. The CDR3 spells CASRPGGGSYEQYF. CDR3 DNA: TGCGCCAGCCGCCCGGGAGGGGGTAGCTACGAGCAGTACTTC.

The chain carries TRBV29-1 and TRBJ2-7; tentative D call: TRBD1 (6 bases). V lost 0 bases and J 3 bases, leaving 18 bases between the germline ends. Germline values: CDR1 SQVTM, CDR2 ANQGSEA. This CDR3 region has 16 residues. The CDR3: CSVEDLAQGRFYEQYF. Written as DNA, the CDR3 is TGCAGCGTTGAAGATCTTGCCCAGGGGCGATTCTACGAGCAGTACTTC.

This sequence joins TRBV28 and TRBJ2-7; D unresolved. V lost 7 bases to trimming and J lost 2 bases, with 6 bases between them. The CDR3 is 11 amino acids. Germline-derived CDR1 and CDR2 are MDHEN and SYDVKM. CDR3 in amino acids: CASTKAYEQYF. CDR3 sequence (DNA): TGTGCCAGCACCAAGGCCTACGAGCAGTACTTC.

V gene TRBV4-3 combines with J gene TRBJ2-3; possible D gene TRBD2, 7 bases. V was pared by 4 bases and J by 3 bases, with 14 bases between. CDR3 length equals 15 residues. CDR1 and CDR2 (germline): LGHNA, YSLEER. CDR3: CASSPRGRETDTQYF. In nucleotides, the CDR3 is TGCGCCAGCAGCCCGCGGGGGCGGGAGACAGATACGCAGTATTTT.

The chain has TRBV27 and TRBJ2-7; D possibly uses TRBD1 or TRBD2 (5 bases each). V was clipped by 6 bases and J by 6 bases, with 18 bases between them. Germline lookup yields CDR1 MNHEY and CDR2 SMNVEV (reference sequence). The CDR3 extends over 14 amino acids. CDR3 bases: TGTGCCAGCAGCACCGGGACGGTCGCCCTCGAGCAGTACTTC. This sequence encodes CASSTGTVALEQYF.